The rows below give T cell receptor beta chains drawn from one sample of a study of blood T cell repertoires in COVID-19. Some clones are missing from TCRdb's copy, which holds only in-frame ones; the method was immunoSEQ multiplex PCR. The sample lists 100,000 to 150,000 clones; roughly 69% were seen once. The sequencing sample was made of peripheral blood. Every receptor here comes from a woman in her seventies with acute or convalescent COVID-19. CDR3s include the opening cysteine and the closing phenylalanine or tryptophan. The D gene is left open where the match is weak. Not all rows give a size; the values are once, few, many and, for expanded clones, a class.

size,D,J,V,DNA,CDR3
few,.,TRBJ2-2,TRBV5-1,TGCGCCAGCAGTATTAAAAACACCGGGGAGCTGTTTTTT,CASSIKNTGELFF
.,.,TRBJ1-3,TRBV2,TGTGCCAGCAGTGAAGCGCTTCCACCAGTCTCTGGAAACACCATATATTTT,CASSEALPPVSGNTIYF
once,TRBD1,TRBJ1-5,TRBV7-2,TGTGCCAGCAGCTTGACAGGGGGCGGGGGGCCCCAGCATTTT,CASSLTGGGGPQHF
once,.,TRBJ1-2,TRBV23-1,TGCGCCAGCCCCGACCGGGGGAGCCTTGGCTATGGCTACACCTTC,CASPDRGSLGYGYTF
.,TRBD2,TRBJ2-5,TRBV4-1,TGCGCCAGCAGCCCAACCGGGACTAGCGGGACCCAGTACTTC,CASSPTGTSGTQYF
once,.,TRBJ2-6,TRBV3-1/TRBV3-2,TGTGCCAGCAGCCCCTTGACAGGCTCTGGGGCCAACGTCCTGACTTTC,CASSPLTGSGANVLTF
few,.,TRBJ1-1,TRBV12-5,TGTGCTAGTGTCCCGGACAGCATGAACACTGAAGCTTTCTTT,CASVPDSMNTEAFF
.,TRBD1,TRBJ2-3,TRBV9,TGTGCCAGCAGCGTAGTAGGGGGCCAAGATACGCAGTATTTT,CASSVVGGQDTQYF
.,.,TRBJ1-1,TRBV3-1/TRBV3-2,TGTGCCAGCAGCCAAGATCGTCCGGGTCGGACTGAAGCTTTCTTT,CASSQDRPGRTEAFF
.,.,TRBJ1-6,TRBV27,TGTGCCAGCAGTTTTGGGCAGCTGAATTCACCCCTCCACTTT,CASSFGQLNSPLHF
.,.,TRBJ2-7,TRBV9,TGTGCCAGCAGCCGGGGACGGGAGAGCTCCTACGAGCAGTACTTC,CASSRGRESSYEQYF
once,.,TRBJ2-5,TRBV9,TGTGCCAGCAGCGTATCGGGTTTCCAAGAGACCCAGTACTTC,CASSVSGFQETQYF
.,TRBD2,TRBJ2-3,TRBV19,TGTGCCAGTAGTATAGCTTTCGGGGGGGGTAGCACAGATACGCAGTATTTT,CASSIAFGGGSTDTQYF
.,.,TRBJ1-2,TRBV10-2,TGCGCCAGCAGTGAGTCATGGCAGGCCCACGGCTACACCTTC,CASSESWQAHGYTF
.,TRBD1,TRBJ1-5,TRBV9,TGTGCCAGCAGCGAGACAGGGGGTGGCAATCAGCCCCAGCATTTT,CASSETGGGNQPQHF
.,TRBD1,TRBJ1-2,TRBV2,TGTGCCAGCAGTGGACAGGGCGGAGGCTACACCTTC,CASSGQGGGYTF
.,TRBD1,TRBJ2-3,TRBV9,TGTGCCAGCAGCCTCCAGGGGGTCCTAACAGATACGCAGTATTTT,CASSLQGVLTDTQYF
few,.,TRBJ1-3,TRBV9,TGTGCCAGCAGCGTAGGGTTGGACTTAGGAAACACCATATATTTT,CASSVGLDLGNTIYF
.,TRBD2,TRBJ2-2,TRBV2,TGTGCCAGCAAAGGGGGGACTAGGAACACCGGGGAGCTGTTTTTT,CASKGGTRNTGELFF
.,TRBD1,TRBJ1-2,TRBV5-1,TGCGCCAGCAGCTTGACAACAAGGACAGGGGGAGACTATGGCTACACCTTC,CASSLTTRTGGDYGYTF
few,TRBD1,TRBJ2-2,TRBV7-7,TGTGCCAGCAGCGTGGACAGGGACACCGGGGAGCTGTTTTTT,CASSVDRDTGELFF
.,TRBD2,TRBJ2-1,TRBV24-1,TGTGCCACCAGGGGGACTAGCGGGAAAGGAACGGCCTACAATGAGCAGTTCTTC,CATRGTSGKGTAYNEQFF
.,TRBD1,TRBJ2-3,TRBV6-5,TGTGCCAGCAGTTACGGGGGACAGGAGGGAGATACGCAGTATTTT,CASSYGGQEGDTQYF
.,.,TRBJ1-5,TRBV4-1,TGCGCCAGCAGCCGACAGACCAATCAGCCCCAGCATTTT,CASSRQTNQPQHF
.,TRBD2,TRBJ2-1,TRBV30,TGTGCCTGGAGCGACATAGCGGGAGCCCTATACAATGAGCAGTTCTTC,CAWSDIAGALYNEQFF
.,TRBD1,TRBJ1-5,TRBV19,TGTGCCAGTAGGAAGACAGGGTTCGATCAGCCCCAGCATTTT,CASRKTGFDQPQHF
.,.,TRBJ2-3,TRBV11-2,TGTGCCAGCAGCTTAATGCGGAGCACAGATACGCAGTATTTT,CASSLMRSTDTQYF
.,TRBD2,TRBJ2-3,TRBV24-1,TGTGCCACCAGTGACTGGACTAGCGGGAGAGGAGATACGCAGTATTTT,CATSDWTSGRGDTQYF
few,.,TRBJ2-2,TRBV19,TGTGCCAGTAGCGAAGTCCCCAGGGCCACCGGGGAGCTGTTTTTT,CASSEVPRATGELFF
many,.,TRBJ2-3,TRBV2,TGTGCCAGCAGTGAGGCAGGCGGGGCCAGCACAGATACGCAGTATTTT,CASSEAGGASTDTQYF
once,TRBD1,TRBJ1-2,TRBV28,TGTGCCAGCAGCCCCACACCGGGACAGCGAACGGATACTAACTATGGCTACACCTTC,CASSPTPGQRTDTNYGYTF
once,.,TRBJ1-2,TRBV4-1,TGCGCCAGCAGCCAAGATACAGGACAGATGTATGGCTACACCTTC,CASSQDTGQMYGYTF
once,TRBD2,TRBJ2-3,TRBV9,TGTGCCAGCAGCGTAGTTAGCGGGAGTATTGGCACAGATACGCAGTATTTT,CASSVVSGSIGTDTQYF
.,TRBD2,TRBJ2-3,TRBV3-1/TRBV3-2,TGTGCCAGCAGCCTAGCGGGTAGCACAGATACGCAGTATTTT,CASSLAGSTDTQYF
few,.,TRBJ1-2,TRBV2,TGTGCCAGCAGTGAAGCGCCGGGGAACTATGGCTACACCTTC,CASSEAPGNYGYTF
.,TRBD2,TRBJ2-7,TRBV9,TGTGCCAGCAGCGTAGGGCTAGCGGGCTCCGAGCAGTACTTC,CASSVGLAGSEQYF
.,TRBD1,TRBJ2-2,TRBV4-2,TGTGCCAGCAGCCAAGATCCAATGACAGGGGGATACACCGGGGAGCTGTTTTTT,CASSQDPMTGGYTGELFF
.,TRBD2,TRBJ2-1,TRBV29-1,TGCAGCGTCCAGGGACTAGCGGGAGAAGGGGGATACAATGAGCAGTTCTTC,CSVQGLAGEGGYNEQFF
.,TRBD1,TRBJ2-7,TRBV7-6,TGTGCCAGCAGCCAGACAGGGGAATACGAGCAGTACTTC,CASSQTGEYEQYF
few,.,TRBJ2-3,TRBV11-2,TGTGCCAGCAGCTTAGAGGACTACCGCACAGATACGCAGTATTTT,CASSLEDYRTDTQYF
.,.,TRBJ2-7,TRBV14,TGTGCCAGCAGTCAATTCAGGGGTGGGGAGCAGTACTTC,CASSQFRGGEQYF
.,.,TRBJ1-1,TRBV6-1,TGTGCCAGCACCCCACGGGGAGGCACTGAAGCTTTCTTT,CASTPRGGTEAFF
.,TRBD2,TRBJ2-3,TRBV25-1,TGTGCCAGCAGTGTCCGGGGACTAGCGGGTGTAACAGATACGCAGTATTTT,CASSVRGLAGVTDTQYF
.,.,TRBJ2-7,TRBV25-1,TGTGCCAGCAGTAAAGGGGCCGCCGTTGGCTACGAGCAGTACTTC,CASSKGAAVGYEQYF
.,TRBD2,TRBJ2-1,TRBV7-2,TGTGCCAGCAGCTTACTGTCGGGAGGTGAAAATGAGCAGTTCTTC,CASSLLSGGENEQFF
.,TRBD1,TRBJ2-5,TRBV6-6,TGTGCCAGCACCCCAGGGGGAGTACAAGAGACCCAGTACTTC,CASTPGGVQETQYF
few,.,TRBJ2-7,TRBV5-4,TGTGCCAGCAGCTTGGGGGGACTGTACGAGCAGTACTTC,CASSLGGLYEQYF
once,.,TRBJ1-2,TRBV7-9,TGTGCCAGCCGGGGGGAGTTTTATGGCTACACCTTC,CASRGEFYGYTF
once,.,TRBJ2-1,TRBV3-1/TRBV3-2,TGTGCCAGCTGTTTAAGCATTCAACTCTGCAATGAGCAGTTCTTC,CASCLSIQLCNEQFF
.,.,TRBJ1-5,TRBV30,TGTGCCTGGAGTGTACAAGGAGGTCAGCCCCAGCATTTT,CAWSVQGGQPQHF
few,.,TRBJ1-6,TRBV28,TGTGCCAGCAGTCCACCCCCTCCCGGGGGATCACCCCTCCACTTT,CASSPPPPGGSPLHF
.,.,TRBJ1-1,TRBV6-2/TRBV6-3,TGTGCCAGCAGTTATCCCCCGTCCGGGGGGGCTGAAGCTTTCTTT,CASSYPPSGGAEAFF
.,.,TRBJ2-2,TRBV5-1,TGCGCCAGCAGCCCCTCAGGGGTGTTGGACACCGGGGAGCTGTTTTTT,CASSPSGVLDTGELFF
.,TRBD1,TRBJ2-3,TRBV5-1,TGCGCCAGCAGCTACGCGACAGGGGGCAGTAGCACAGATACGCAGTATTTT,CASSYATGGSSTDTQYF
once,.,TRBJ2-3,TRBV7-3,TGTGCCAGCAGCTTAACTAGCGGCACAGATACGCAGTATTTT,CASSLTSGTDTQYF